The clone carrying this T cell receptor beta chain was counted once. The data were obtained in a study of ipilimumab plus nivolumab after autologous stem cell transplantation. The CDR3 runs to 15 residues. The ends lost 6 bases at V and 5 bases at J; junction bases unmatched: 5. Germline assignment: CDR1 MNHNS and CDR2 SASEGT. TCRdb keeps only in-frame clones here, not all; method: immunoSEQ multiplex PCR. Of tens of thousands of clones listed, 65% to 85% are singletons. Material: PBMCs, obtained in a trial of ipilimumab plus nivolumab as post-transplant consolidation. The receptor was derived from a male donor with diffuse large B-cell lymphoma. The chain employs TRBV6-1 and TRBJ2-3; 13 bases fit TRBD2. DNA of the CDR3: TGTGCCAGCAGACTAGCGGGGGGGCAAGGAGATACGCAGTATTTT. Translated, it gives CASRLAGGQGDTQYF.